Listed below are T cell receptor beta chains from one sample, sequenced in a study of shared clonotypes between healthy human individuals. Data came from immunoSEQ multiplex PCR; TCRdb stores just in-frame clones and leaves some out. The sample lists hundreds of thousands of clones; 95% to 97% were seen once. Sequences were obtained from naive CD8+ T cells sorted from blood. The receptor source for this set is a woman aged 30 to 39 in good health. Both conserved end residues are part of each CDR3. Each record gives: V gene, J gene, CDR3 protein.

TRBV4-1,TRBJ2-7,CASSPRQGWEQYF
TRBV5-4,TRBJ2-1,CASHLAGAPLHEQFF
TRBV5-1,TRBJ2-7,CASSLLDSYEQYF
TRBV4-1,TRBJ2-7,CASSPNREENEQYF
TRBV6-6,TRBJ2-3,CASNVIPQYF
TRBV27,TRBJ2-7,CASSQQGRVYEQYF
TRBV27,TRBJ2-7,CASRAGTSGYEQYF
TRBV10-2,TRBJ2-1,CASSERWGQRELYNEQFF
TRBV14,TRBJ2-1,CASSQTTGSEQFF
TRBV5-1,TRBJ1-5,CASSLDPLNQPQHF
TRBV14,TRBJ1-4,CASSLQGGANEKLFF
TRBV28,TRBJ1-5,CASRRLISNQPQHF
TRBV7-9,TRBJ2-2,CASRYDREDTGELFF
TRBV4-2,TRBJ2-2,CASSQSGWDTGELFF
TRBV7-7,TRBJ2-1,CASSLSGRASPYNEQFF
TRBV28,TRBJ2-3,CASSLGGKSTDTQYF
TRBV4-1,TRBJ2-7,CASSQGMGLAGFYEQYF
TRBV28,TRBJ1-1,CASSFLPSLMNTEAFF
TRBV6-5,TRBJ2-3,CASRGLDSSTDTQYF
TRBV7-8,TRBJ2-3,CAVQGSTDTQYF
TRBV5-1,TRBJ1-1,CASSLRGGDTEAFF
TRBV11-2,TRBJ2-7,CASSSLGWQYF
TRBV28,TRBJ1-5,CASSPYRDLSNQPQHF
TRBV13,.,CASSEQGSEQYF
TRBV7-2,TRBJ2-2,CASSLSRDRARTGELFF
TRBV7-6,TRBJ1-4,CASSGAPNEKLFF
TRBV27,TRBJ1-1,CASSLSSRPLLNTEAFF
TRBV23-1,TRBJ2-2,CASSQSAWAQIDNGELFF
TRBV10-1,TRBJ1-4,CASSDGTGDDLRLFF
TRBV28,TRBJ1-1,CASSPGVTEAFF
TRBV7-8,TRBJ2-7,CASSSGLADYEQYF
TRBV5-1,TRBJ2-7,CASSSGTGSYEQYF
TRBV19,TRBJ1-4,CASSMDSILRDRSLRLFF
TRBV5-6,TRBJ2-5,CASSGGWRDYQETQYF
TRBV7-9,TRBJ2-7,CASSPTTSGASYEQYF
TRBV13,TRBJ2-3,CASSSPTDTQYF
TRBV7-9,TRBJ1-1,CASSLVRDTEAFF